The 13 T cell receptor beta chains below all came from one sample that was sequenced in a study of siplizumab effects on memory and regulatory T cells (dated by TCRdb to between 2018 and 2020). Libraries were constructed by the immunoSEQ multiplex PCR assay. Here the immuneACCESS table is served through TCRdb, limited to in-frame sequences with V and J called. Missing clones are a known gap in these copies; in checked studies unresolved V genes cover under half, and the rest lacks a known reason. The sample includes around 100,000 clones, with around 93% observed a single time. The leading ten clones occupy less than 1.5% of the sample. Sequencing input: non-Treg CD4+ T cells sorted from blood. This specimen's cell subset or site label, per the study, means: FACS-sorted unstimulated CD4+ non-regulatory T cells. Receptors were obtained from a human donor in good health.

Only a few counts were recorded for this clone. The chain's CDR3 is CASTGTRGYGYTF. The CDR3 DNA follows: TGTGCCAGCACTGGAACCCGGGGCTATGGCTACACCTTC. V gene TRBV28 combines with J gene TRBJ1-2, with D uncertain. Germline V gene lookup returns CDR1 MDHEN and CDR2 SYDVKM. This CDR3 spans 13 amino acids. Deletions cut 7 bases from V and 4 bases from J, with 13 bases between.

The genes are TRBV28 and TRBJ2-5; 11 nucleotides align to TRBD2. There are 16 residues in the CDR3. The V gene's germline CDR1 is MDHEN and CDR2 SYDVKM. V lost 3 bases, J lost 5 bases, and 8 bases stayed unmatched. In DNA form, the CDR3 reads TGTGCCAGCAGTTTCGGACTAGCGGGTAGTGGGGAGACCCAGTACTTC. Translated: CASSFGLAGSGETQYF. The variable domain in full, with the rest retrieved from reference TRBV28 and TRBJ2-5, is DVKVTQSSRYLVKRTGEKVFLECVQDMDHENMFWYRQDPGLGLRLIYFSYDVKMKEKGDIPEGYSVSREKKERFSLILESASTNQTSMYLCASSFGLAGSGETQYFGPGTRLLVL.

The chain carries TRBV28 and TRBJ2-5; D not resolved. V was clipped by 8 bases and J by 4 bases, with 14 bases between them. Germline CDR1 MDHEN, CDR2 SYDVKM. The CDR3 covers 13 residues. The CDR3 reads CASYSAVGETQYF. As DNA, the CDR3 is TGTGCCAGCTACTCCGCGGTAGGAGAGACCCAGTACTTC.

This rearrangement joins TRBV7-9 to TRBJ2-3; 8 bases match TRBD2. The V segment lost 1 base and the J segment 2 bases; nucleotides outside the gene matches: 8. This CDR3 has 17 amino acids. The germline gives CDR1 SEHNR, CDR2 FQNEAQ (reference sequence). Written as DNA, the CDR3 is TGTGCCAGCAGCTTAGATTTAGCGGGACCAACCACAGATACGCAGTATTTT. Its translation: CASSLDLAGPTTDTQYF.

The rearrangement links TRBV10-1 to TRBJ2-7, with D maybe TRBD2 (6 bases). V lost 2 bases, J lost 7 bases, and 18 bases lay in between. The CDR3 is 15 amino acids. Germline assignment: CDR1 WNHNN and CDR2 SYGVQD (reference sequence). The CDR3 DNA follows: TGCGCCAGCAGTGAGGATGCGGGGCGGAGGAAAGAGCAGTACTTC. Translated, it gives CASSEDAGRRKEQYF.

The chain links TRBV6-5 to TRBJ2-1; TRBD2 might be the D (6 bases). Germline lookup yields CDR1 MNHEY and CDR2 SVGAGI. Trimming took 6 bases from V and 1 from J, leaving 13 bases between them. This CDR3 has 15 amino acids. The CDR3 coding sequence is TGTGCCAGCAGCATTAGCGGACCGTCCTACAATGAGCAGTTCTTC. Protein: CASSISGPSYNEQFF.

The gene calls are TRBV7-9 and TRBJ2-7; 14 bases are shared with TRBD2. This CDR3 has 16 residues. V lost 4 bases, J lost 4 bases, and 6 bases stayed unmatched. The V gene's germline CDR1 is SEHNR and CDR2 FQNEAQ (reference sequence). The CDR3 DNA reads TGTGCCAGCAGCTCCCGCGGGACTAGCGGGAGTTACGAGCAGTACTTC. Its protein is CASSSRGTSGSYEQYF.

In this sample, this clone turned up a few times. The chain employs TRBV6-6 and TRBJ1-2; no clear D. This CDR3 has 13 residues. Germline-derived CDR1 and CDR2 are MNHNY and SVGAGI (reference sequence). V lost 5 bases to trimming and J lost 4 bases, with 11 bases between them. CDR3 in amino acids: CASSRTSPYGYTF. In DNA, the CDR3 is TGTGCCAGCAGTAGGACCTCACCCTATGGCTACACCTTC.

The chain links TRBV6-1 to TRBJ2-7; the D gene could be TRBD1 or TRBD2 (5 bases each). The germline V gene encodes CDR1 MNHNS and CDR2 SASEGT. V lost 6 bases and J lost 5, with 14 bases in between. This CDR3 contains 13 residues. The CDR3 DNA reads as TGTGCCAGCAGAGTTGAGGGGTACAACGAGCAGTACTTC. Protein sequence: CASRVEGYNEQYF.

This chain links TRBV7-9 with TRBJ2-5, with D maybe TRBD1 (5 bases). Germline V gives CDR1 SEHNR, CDR2 FQNEAQ (reference sequence). V was shortened by 5 bases and J by 4 bases, with 11 bases between the two germline ends. CDR3 length: 13 residues. CDR3 protein: CASSIDSRETQYF. The CDR3 nucleotides read TGTGCCAGCAGCATAGACAGTAGAGAGACCCAGTACTTC. Complete variable domain (other parts from reference TRBV7-9 and TRBJ2-5): DTGVSQNPRHKITKRGQNVTFRCDPISEHNRLYWYRQTLGQGPEFLTYFQNEAQLEKSRLLSDRFSAERPKGSFSTLEIQRTEQGDSAMYLCASSIDSRETQYFGPGTRLLVL.

The V call is TRBV2, the J call TRBJ2-7; D not resolved. V lost 5 bases and J 6 bases, leaving 14 bases between the germline ends. This CDR3 comprises 13 residues. The germline CDR1 and CDR2 sequences are SNHLY and FYNNEI. The CDR3 nucleotides read TGTGCCAGCAGTATGGGATCAGGAAGCGAGCAGTACTTC. Translated, it gives CASSMGSGSEQYF.

The V and J genes are TRBV11-2 and TRBJ1-1; 8 bases fit TRBD1. Trimming cost V 5 bases and J 7 bases; bases outside gene matches: 9. The germline CDR1 and CDR2 sequences are SGHAT and FQNNGV. The CDR3 spans 14 residues. This CDR3 reads CASSGRDRRFEAFF. The DNA of the CDR3 is TGTGCCAGCAGCGGGCGGGACAGGAGATTTGAAGCTTTCTTT.

V gene TRBV7-3 combines with J gene TRBJ2-1; weak D call: TRBD2 (5 bases). V was shortened by 3 bases and J by 4 bases, with 13 bases between the two germline ends. This CDR3 comprises 15 residues. Germline V gene lookup returns CDR1 SGHTA and CDR2 FQGTGA. CDR3 loop: CASSFGVQAYNEQFF. In DNA form, the CDR3 reads TGTGCCAGCAGCTTCGGGGTCCAGGCATACAATGAGCAGTTCTTC.